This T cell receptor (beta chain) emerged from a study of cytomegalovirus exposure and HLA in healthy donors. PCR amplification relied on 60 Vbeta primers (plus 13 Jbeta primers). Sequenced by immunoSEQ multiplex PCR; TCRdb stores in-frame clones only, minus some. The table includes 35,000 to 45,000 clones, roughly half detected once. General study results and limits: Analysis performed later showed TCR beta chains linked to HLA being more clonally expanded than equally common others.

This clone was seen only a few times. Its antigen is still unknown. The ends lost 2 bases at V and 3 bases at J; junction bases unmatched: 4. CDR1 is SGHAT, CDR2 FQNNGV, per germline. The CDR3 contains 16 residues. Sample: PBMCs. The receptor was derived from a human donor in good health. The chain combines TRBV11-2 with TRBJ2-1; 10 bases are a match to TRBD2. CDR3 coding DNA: TGTGCCAGCAGCTTAATAGCGGGAGGTAACTACAATGAGCAGTTCTTC. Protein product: CASSLIAGGNYNEQFF.